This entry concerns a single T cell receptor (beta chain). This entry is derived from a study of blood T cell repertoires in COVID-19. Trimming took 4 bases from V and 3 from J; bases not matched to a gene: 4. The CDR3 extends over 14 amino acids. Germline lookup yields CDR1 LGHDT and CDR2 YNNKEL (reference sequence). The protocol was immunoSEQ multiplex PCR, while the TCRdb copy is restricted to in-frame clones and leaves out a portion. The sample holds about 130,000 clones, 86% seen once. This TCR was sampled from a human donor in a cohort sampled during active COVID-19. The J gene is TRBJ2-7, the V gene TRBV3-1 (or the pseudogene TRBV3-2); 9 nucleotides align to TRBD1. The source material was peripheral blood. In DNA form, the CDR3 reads TGTGCCAGCAGCCTGTTGGGACAGGGCTACGAGCAGTACTTC. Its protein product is CASSLLGQGYEQYF.